Presented here are 6 T cell receptor beta chains from one specimen sequenced in a study of T cell clonotyping in hematopoietic cell transplantation. Clones were sequenced by immunoSEQ multiplex PCR, and TCRdb holds only the in-frame ones, with some missing. The sample has nearly 1,500 clones, around 70% seen once. Sequenced material: peripheral blood mononuclear cells, taken 100 days after allogeneic stem cell transplant. All receptors derive from a female patient in her 60s who had an allogeneic stem cell transplant, so the T cells may come from the graft donor. Some clones in this sample may be carry-over from other donors' samples.

This clone was detected only a few times. The rearrangement joins TRBV4-1 to TRBJ1-5; the D is unclear. Germline assignment: CDR1 MGHRA and CDR2 YSYEKL. The V and J ends lost 5 bases and 4 bases respectively, with 9 bases between them. The CDR3 runs 13 residues. CDR3 amino acids: CASSLEVNQPQHF. CDR3 DNA: TGCGCCAGCAGCTTAGAAGTAAATCAGCCCCAGCATTTT.

The chain has TRBV23-1 and TRBJ2-7; D possibly corresponds to TRBD1 (6 bases). TRBV23-1 is an ORF, with its function uncertain. This CDR3 is 14 amino acids long. The V gene lost 6 bases and the J gene lost 2 bases, with 14 bases spanning the gap. Here the CDR3 reads CASSRGKKTYEQYF. Here the CDR3 DNA reads TGCGCCAGCAGCAGGGGCAAAAAAACCTACGAGCAGTACTTC.

The chain has TRBV11-2 and TRBJ2-1, with D unclear. Germline V gene data show CDR1 as SGHAT and CDR2 as FQNNGV. V lost 5 bases and J lost 6, with 8 bases in between. CDR3 length: 12 residues. CDR3 in amino acids: CASSPRTNEQFF. The CDR3 DNA reads as TGTGCCAGCAGCCCACGGACCAATGAGCAGTTCTTC.

The CDR3 DNA reads TGTGCCAGCAGTTACGGGCAGAATAGCAATCAGCCCCAGCATTTT. Amino acids: CASSYGQNSNQPQHF. The V call is TRBV6-5, the J call TRBJ1-5; D call uncertain. This CDR3 is 15 amino acids long. V was clipped by 2 bases and J by 0 bases, with 8 bases between them. Germline V gene data show CDR1 as MNHEY and CDR2 as SVGAGI.

The chain carries TRBV14 and TRBJ2-7; no clear D gene. V gave up 0 bases and J gave up 2 bases, with 5 bases separating them. In germline, CDR1 is SGHDN, CDR2 FVKESK. The CDR3 runs to 13 residues. DNA of the CDR3: TGTGCCAGCAGCCAAGACAGAGCCTACGAGCAGTACTTC. This encodes CASSQDRAYEQYF.

V usage is TRBV29-1 and J usage is TRBJ2-7; TRBD1 is a possible D gene (5 bases). This CDR3 is built from 12 residues. Germline CDR1 SQVTM, CDR2 ANQGSEA. Trimming shortened V by 4 bases and J by 2 bases, and 9 bases separated the two germline ends. The CDR3 sequence is CSVVGRAYEQYF. The DNA for the CDR3 is TGCAGCGTTGTTGGCAGGGCCTACGAGCAGTACTTC.